A selection of T cell receptor beta chains follows, all from one sample in a study of T cells in Graves' hyperthyroidism and ophthalmopathy. One entry per CDR3 protein results from TCRdb running MiXCR on the multiplex PCR reads. The data show 350,000 or so distinct CDR3 sequences, with 15% to 20% seen just once and roughly 15% held by the top ten. Sequenced: blood. The source of these receptors is a woman between 35 and 50 years old with Graves' ophthalmopathy. The CDR3 runs from the conserved cysteine through the conserved F or W. D genes are given only for firm matches. Only some rows state a clone size, as once, few, many or a class for expanded clones.

>TRBJ2-1|many|TRBV27|-
CASSYQARDEQFF
TGTGCCAGCAGTTATCAGGCCAGGGATGAGCAGTTCTTC
>TRBJ1-5|many|TRBV6-5|-
CASSYDGLNSNQPQHF
TGTGCCAGCAGTTACGACGGGTTAAATAGCAATCAGCCCCAGCATTTT
>TRBJ2-6|many|TRBV10-3|-
CAISDNSGANVLTF
TGTGCCATCAGCGACAACTCTGGGGCCAACGTCCTGACTTTC
>TRBJ1-1|many|TRBV11-1|-
CASSLRVQHEAFF
TGTGCCAGCAGCCTTAGGGTACAGCATGAAGCTTTCTTT
>TRBJ2-7|-|TRBV12-3/TRBV12-4|-
CASILRGNEQYF
TGTGCCAGCATTTTAAGGGGAAACGAGCAGTACTTC
>TRBJ2-7|many|TRBV12-3/TRBV12-4|-
CASRPPDTYEQYF
TGTGCCAGCAGACCTCCGGACACCTACGAGCAGTACTTC
>TRBJ2-2|once|TRBV30|-
CAWSVQRELFF
TGTGCCTGGAGTGTACAGCGGGAGCTGTTTTTT
>TRBJ1-3|many|TRBV28|TRBD1
CASRHSDRDGNTIYF
TGTGCCAGCAGACACTCTGACAGGGATGGAAACACCATATATTTT
>TRBJ2-5|once|TRBV20-1|-
CSGRSPVQETQYF
TGCAGTGGGAGATCCCCAGTTCAAGAGACCCAGTACTTC
>TRBJ1-6|many|TRBV2|-
CASRELLGSDSPLHF
TGTGCCAGCAGGGAGCTTTTGGGTAGCGATTCACCCCTCCACTTT